This T cell receptor beta chain is from a study of technical replicates of blood from a handful of donors (dated by TCRdb to between 2016 and 2019). A word on this clone: The clone's antigen remains unknown. Nothing much larger sits one base from this clone, and base qualities are not available.

The library came from the immunoSEQ multiplex PCR assay. Entries here come from immuneACCESS through TCRdb and include only in-frame sequences with V and J called. Some clones fail to appear in such tables; in the studies checked, an unresolved V gene covers under half of the shortfall, and the cause of the remainder is unknown. The sample contains tens of thousands of clones, about 90% of them found a single time. Under 0.5% of the sample comes from the top ten. This receptor was taken from a human donor in good health. The sequenced material came from T cells isolated from PBMCs.

CDR3 loop: CASSQDLTSGHTDTQYF. The nucleotide sequence is TGCGCCAGCAGCCAAGATCTAACTAGCGGTCACACAGATACGCAGTATTTT. The chain was built from TRBV4-3 and TRBJ2-3, with 8 bases aligning to TRBD2. Germline trimming: 0 bases from V, 2 bases from J; junction bases outside gene matches: 7. Based on the germline V gene, the CDR1 and CDR2 sequences are LGHNA and YSLEER. The CDR3 contains 17 residues, cysteine and phenylalanine counted. The CDR3 DNA has 51 bases and is translated from base 1.